This T cell receptor beta chain appears in the sequencing data of a study of blood T cell repertoires in COVID-19. Study in general: Sample material is recorded as cDNA or gDNA derived from T cells, B-cell-depleted T cells, or PBMCs.

The method was immunoSEQ multiplex PCR; TCRdb's version includes in-frame clones alone and lacks a portion of them. The repertoire has 65,000 to 70,000 clones, around 88% of them found once; the top ten carry approximately 20%. The length of the CDR3 is 16 residues. Looked up from germline, CDR1 is MGHRA and CDR2 is YSYEKL. Unmatched junction bases numbered 6, after V lost 1 base and J lost 6 bases. A single count supports this clone. The receptor's source is a woman older than 75 with acute or convalescent COVID-19. Sequenced: peripheral blood. V and J are TRBV4-1 and TRBJ1-5; TRBD1 agrees at 10 bases. The CDR3 here is CASSQAGTGDIQPQHF. In nucleotides, the CDR3 is TGCGCCAGCAGCCAAGCCGGGACAGGGGATATTCAGCCCCAGCATTTT.